This TCR beta chain was profiled in a study of cytomegalovirus exposure and HLA in healthy donors. Findings and caveats of the study: The likely explanation for a cluster of highly shared sequence variants was sequencing artifact. A later analysis showed TCR association rates differing by HLA locus, peaking at DRB1 and lowest at HLA-C. TCR beta chains numbering more than 150 were designated cytomegalovirus-associated.

On this clone: No antigen is known for it.

The CDR3 covers 14 residues. After removal of 7 bases from V and 7 bases from J, the junction contained 12 bases not matched to a gene. Germline lookup yields CDR1 SQVTM and CDR2 ANQGSEA. Unrecorded immune exposures were likely, despite nominal health at sampling. PCR primers comprised 60 Vbeta and 13 Jbeta primers. Here immunoSEQ multiplex PCR was the method, and the copy in TCRdb shows in-frame clones only, minus some. The data show roughly 100,000 clones, roughly 70% seen once. The source material was PBMCs. This sequence was found in a man aged 35 to 55 in good health and CMV-seronegative. The gene calls are TRBV29-1 and TRBJ1-1; TRBD1 matches 10 bases. CDR3 sequence (DNA): TGCAGCGCCCTGACAGGGGGCGCTTATGGTGAAGCTTTCTTT. This sequence encodes CSALTGGAYGEAFF.